This T cell receptor (beta chain) derives from a study of cytomegalovirus exposure and HLA in healthy donors. Vbeta (60) and Jbeta (13) primers were used in the PCR. The protocol was immunoSEQ multiplex PCR, while the TCRdb copy is restricted to in-frame clones and leaves out a portion. The repertoire table contains about 160,000 clones. The V end was cut by 4 bases, the J end by 5 bases, with 5 bases between. This CDR3 has 12 residues. In germline, CDR1 is ENHRY, CDR2 SYGVKD. This TCR derives from a woman aged 55-69 years in good health and CMV-seronegative. The chain joins TRBV10-3 to TRBJ2-2, with TRBD2 as a possible D gene (5 bases). Sequencing was performed on PBMCs. In DNA, the CDR3 is TGTGCCATCAGTGGAGGGACCGGGGAGCTGTTTTTT. Residues: CAISGGTGELFF.